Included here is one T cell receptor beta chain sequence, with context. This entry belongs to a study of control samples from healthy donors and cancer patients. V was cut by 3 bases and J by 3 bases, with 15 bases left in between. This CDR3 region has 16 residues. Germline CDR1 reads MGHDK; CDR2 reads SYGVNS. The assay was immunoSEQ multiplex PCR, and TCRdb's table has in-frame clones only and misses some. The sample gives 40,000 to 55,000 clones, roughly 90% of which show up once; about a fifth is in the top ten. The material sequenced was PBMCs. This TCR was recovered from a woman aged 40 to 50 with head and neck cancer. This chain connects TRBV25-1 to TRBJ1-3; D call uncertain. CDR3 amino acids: CASSESGNFYGNTIYF. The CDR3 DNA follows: TGTGCCAGCAGTGAGAGCGGAAACTTTTATGGAAACACCATATATTTT.